The 27 T cell receptor beta chains presented below share a single source sample, sequenced in a study of OX40 agonist ivuxolimab in advanced cancers. The protocol was immunoSEQ multiplex PCR, while the TCRdb copy is restricted to in-frame clones and leaves out a portion. The sample has 85,000 to 100,000 clones, roughly 84% seen once. Sequenced here: CD4+ or CD8+ T cells sorted from blood, sampled in a trial of the OX40 agonist ivuxolimab. These receptors were collected from an adult with an advanced solid tumor such as melanoma, head and neck, liver or kidney cancer.

The genes are TRBV6-5 and TRBJ1-2, with D hard to call. The CDR3 totals 13 residues. Germline CDR1 reads MNHEY; CDR2 reads SVGAGI. The V and J ends lost 0 bases and 8 bases respectively, with 10 bases between them. The CDR3 DNA follows: TGTGCCAGCAGTTACTCAACCAGCTCCGGCTACACCTTC. Translating gives CASSYSTSSGYTF.

CDR3 sequence reads: CASSLGHLQETQYF. The CDR3 bases are TGCGCCAGCAGCTTGGGACATCTCCAAGAGACCCAGTACTTC. V and J are TRBV5-1 and TRBJ2-5; D uncertain. CDR3 size: 14 residues. Germline CDR1 reads SGHRS; CDR2 reads YFSETQ. The V end lost 0 bases, the J end lost 1 base, and 7 bases lay between the germline ends.

The chain is built from TRBV6-5 and TRBJ2-5; D tentatively fits TRBD1 or TRBD2 (7 bases each). There are 15 residues in the CDR3. Per germline, CDR1 MNHEY and CDR2 SVGAGI. Trimming took off 2 bases at V and 3 bases at J, with 13 bases between the two ends. The chain's CDR3 is CASSYTPGGEETQYF. The CDR3 nucleotides read TGTGCCAGCAGTTACACGCCAGGGGGGGAAGAGACCCAGTACTTC.

This chain joins TRBV7-2 and TRBJ2-3, with 8 bases identical to TRBD2. The CDR3 totals 13 residues. Germline values: CDR1 SGHTA, CDR2 FQGNSA. The V gene end was trimmed by 8 bases and the J gene end by 3 bases; junction bases not matched to a gene: 4. The CDR3, as DNA: TGTGCCAGCCGAACGGGGGGGACAGATACGCAGTATTTT. It translates to CASRTGGTDTQYF.

This chain connects TRBV28 to TRBJ2-5; the D call may be TRBD1 or TRBD2 (5 bases each). Trimming pared 5 bases from V and 2 bases from J, leaving 21 bases between. This CDR3 has 17 residues. CDR1 and CDR2 from the germline V gene are MDHEN and SYDVKM. DNA of the CDR3: TGTGCCAGCAGTCCCCGGGACCTCCTGAGGAGTCAAGAGACCCAGTACTTC. Translation gives CASSPRDLLRSQETQYF.

This sequence joins TRBV11-3 and TRBJ1-1; no definite D call. The CDR3 consists of 15 residues. Germline CDR1 and CDR2: SGHNT and YENEEA. The germline V and J ends were trimmed by 3 bases and 2 bases, with 13 bases remaining between them. DNA for the CDR3: TGTGCCAGCAGCTTCAGGAGGCAAATTAACACTGAAGCTTTCTTT. Translating it yields CASSFRRQINTEAFF.

This chain links TRBV28 with TRBJ2-5; a weak D match, TRBD2 (6 bases). Trimming took 8 bases from V and 1 from J, leaving 14 bases between them. Germline CDR1 MDHEN, CDR2 SYDVKM. The CDR3 consists of 14 residues. DNA for the CDR3: TGTGCCAGCCAAGACGGGACTGTCCAAGAGACCCAGTACTTC. Its translation: CASQDGTVQETQYF.

The J gene is TRBJ1-5, the V gene TRBV7-9, with 9 positions matching TRBD1. In germline, CDR1 is SEHNR, CDR2 FQNEAQ (reference sequence). This CDR3 comprises 17 residues. V shed 1 base, J shed 2 bases, and the junction held 6 bases outside the gene matches. The CDR3 nucleotides read TGTGCCAGCAGCTTAGTGGGACAGGGAGGCGGCAATCAGCCCCAGCATTTT. Its protein is CASSLVGQGGGNQPQHF.

The rearrangement links TRBV5-1 to TRBJ1-3; D is unresolved. The germline gives CDR1 SGHRS, CDR2 YFSETQ. The CDR3 has 16 residues. V was trimmed by 0 bases and J by 4 bases, leaving 14 bases between them. This CDR3 is CASSLAGPRRGNTIYF. CDR3 sequence (DNA): TGCGCCAGCAGCTTGGCCGGGCCCCGCCGAGGAAACACCATATATTTT.

The chain combines TRBV5-4 with TRBJ1-1; 7 bases agree with TRBD1. V was clipped by 4 bases and J by 6 bases; unmatched bases: 9. Germline V lookup: CDR1 SGHNT, CDR2 YYREEE (reference sequence). This CDR3 is built from 14 residues. The chain's CDR3 is CASSPPDRDSEAFF. CDR3 sequence (DNA): TGTGCCAGCAGCCCGCCCGACAGGGACTCTGAAGCTTTCTTT. The variable domain in full, with the rest retrieved from reference TRBV5-4 and TRBJ1-1, is ETGVTQSPTHLIKTRGQQVTLRCSSQSGHNTVSWYQQALGQGPQFIFQYYREEENGRGNFPPRFSGLQFPNYSSELNVNALELDDSALYLCASSPPDRDSEAFFGQGTRLTVV.

This clone was counted between two and nine times. The V call is TRBV9, the J call TRBJ2-1; 14 bases agree with TRBD2. Germline CDR1 reads SGDLS; CDR2 reads YYNGEE. CDR3 size: 16 residues. The V gene end was trimmed by 3 bases and the J gene end by 9 bases; junction bases not matched to a gene: 8. The CDR3 loop is CASSGGTSGSDCEQFF. The CDR3 DNA sequence: TGTGCCAGCAGCGGAGGGACTAGCGGGAGCGATTGTGAGCAGTTCTTC.

J is TRBJ1-4 and V is TRBV7-4, with D hard to call. V lost 2 bases and J lost 0, with 7 bases in between. This CDR3 has 15 residues. Germline values: CDR1 SGHVT, CDR2 SQSDAQ. CDR3 sequence (DNA): TGTGCCAGCAGCTTATCGGGCGCAACTAATGAAAAACTGTTTTTT. It codes for CASSLSGATNEKLFF.

This clone was seen just once. The rearrangement links TRBV25-1 to TRBJ2-2; no reliable D call. Germline V gene sequence: CDR1 MGHDK, CDR2 SYGVNS. The CDR3 loop spans 14 amino acids. V was clipped by 6 bases and J by 1 base, with 9 bases between them. This chain's CDR3 is CASRQTENTGELFF. In DNA form, the CDR3 reads TGTGCCAGCAGGCAGACCGAGAACACCGGGGAGCTGTTTTTT.

This rearrangement joins TRBV5-1 to TRBJ2-7; D ambiguous. The germline V and J ends were trimmed by 2 bases and 4 bases, with 4 bases remaining between them. The CDR3 is 11 residues long. Germline V CDR1 and CDR2: SGHRS, YFSETQ. CDR3 in DNA: TGCGCCAGCAGCTTTGGGTACGAGCAGTACTTC. Translating gives CASSFGYEQYF. Based on the CDR3 plus reference TRBV5-1 and TRBJ2-7, the full variable domain is KAGVTQTPRYLIKTRGQQVTLSCSPISGHRSVSWYQQTPGQGLQFLFEYFSETQRNKGNFPGRFSGRQFSNSRSEMNVSTLELGDSALYLCASSFGYEQYFGPGTRLTVT.

The V call is TRBV5-6, the J call TRBJ1-1, with unresolved D. Trimming removed 3 bases at V and 5 bases at J, with 5 bases between. Germline V CDR1 and CDR2: SGHDT, YYEEEE. This CDR3 has 11 amino acids. The CDR3 DNA is TGTGCCAGCAGCTCACAGACTGAAGCTTTCTTT. This gives the protein CASSSQTEAFF.

Worth noting for this clone: Other DNA variants within this sample encode the same CDR3. The chain recombines TRBV7-3 with TRBJ1-2; 7 positions match TRBD1. CDR1 SGHTA and CDR2 FQGTGA come from the germline V gene. The CDR3 totals 14 residues. The trim removed 5 bases at V and 8 bases at J, leaving 11 bases unmatched. The CDR3 DNA reads as TGTGCCAGCAGCGAAGGGGGCTTTGGCTACGGCTACACCTTC. This sequence encodes CASSEGGFGYGYTF.

This clone was recorded only once. V is TRBV19 and J is TRBJ1-6, with D maybe TRBD1 (5 bases). Germline V lookup: CDR1 LNHDA, CDR2 SQIVND (reference sequence). CDR3 length: 17 amino acids. V was trimmed by 6 bases and J by 7 bases, leaving 22 bases between them. In nucleotides, the CDR3 is TGTGCCAGTAGCCGGGGGGTACCCAGTGGTATGAATTCACCCCTCCACTTT. The encoded protein is CASSRGVPSGMNSPLHF.

This chain links TRBV19 with TRBJ2-3; 13 bases are a match to TRBD2. The V gene end was trimmed by 6 bases and the J gene end by 4 bases; junction bases not matched to a gene: 10. This CDR3 comprises 17 residues. In germline, CDR1 is LNHDA, CDR2 SQIVND (reference sequence). The CDR3 sequence is CASSRDTSGRGSDTQYF. The CDR3 DNA is TGTGCCAGTAGCCGAGACACTAGCGGGAGGGGGTCAGATACGCAGTATTTT. The full variable domain, with the rest looked up from reference TRBV19 and TRBJ2-3, is DGGITQSPKYLFRKEGQNVTLSCEQNLNHDAMYWYRQDPGQGLRLIYYSQIVNDFQKGDIAEGYSVSREKKESFPLTVTSAQKNPTAFYLCASSRDTSGRGSDTQYFGPGTRLTVL.

J is TRBJ1-1 and V is TRBV28; weak D call: TRBD1 (5 bases). Trimming removed 2 bases from V and 0 bases from J, with 16 bases in between. The CDR3 totals 17 residues. Germline V lookup: CDR1 MDHEN, CDR2 SYDVKM. The CDR3 nucleotides are TGTGCCAGCAGTTTACGCCGACAGAGCTACATGAACACTGAAGCTTTCTTT. This translates into CASSLRRQSYMNTEAFF.

J is TRBJ2-3 and V is TRBV7-3; D possibly uses TRBD1 or TRBD2 (5 bases each). The germline V gene has CDR1 SGHTA and CDR2 FQGTGA. The germline V and J ends were trimmed by 5 bases and 1 base, with 13 bases remaining between them. The CDR3 consists of 15 residues. CDR3 residues: CASSGDGGGTDTQYF. DNA of the CDR3: TGTGCCAGCAGCGGTGATGGGGGAGGCACAGATACGCAGTATTTT. Variable domain in full (rest from reference TRBV7-3 and TRBJ2-3): GAGVSQTPSNKVTEKGKYVELRCDPISGHTALYWYRQSLGQGPEFLIYFQGTGAADDSGLPNDRFFAVRPEGSVSTLKIQRTERGDSAVYLCASSGDGGGTDTQYFGPGTRLTVL.

The rearrangement uses TRBV2 and TRBJ2-7; D possibly corresponds to TRBD1 (6 bases). Germline V gives CDR1 SNHLY, CDR2 FYNNEI. V was clipped by 6 bases and J by 1 base, with 13 bases between them. There are 14 residues in the CDR3. The CDR3 is CASRGTRWSYEQYF. CDR3 nucleotide sequence: TGTGCCAGCAGGGGGACAAGATGGTCCTACGAGCAGTACTTC.

CDR3 sequence: CASSFGGRNTEAFF. The DNA of the CDR3 is TGTGCCAGCAGTTTCGGGGGGAGGAACACTGAAGCTTTCTTT. The chain uses TRBV28 and TRBJ1-1, with D maybe TRBD1 (5 bases). V was shortened by 3 bases and J by 1 base, with 9 bases between the two germline ends. Germline V lookup: CDR1 MDHEN, CDR2 SYDVKM. This CDR3 region has 14 residues.

The chain links TRBV5-1 to TRBJ2-1, with D possibly matching TRBD2 (6 bases). Trimming left V 3 bases short and J 4 bases short, with 14 bases between. The CDR3 has 15 amino acids. CDR1 and CDR2 from the germline V gene are SGHRS and YFSETQ. CDR3 sequence: CASSSGLLGYNEQFF. For the CDR3, the DNA is TGCGCCAGCAGCTCGGGACTCCTAGGATACAATGAGCAGTTCTTC.

This clone was counted between two and nine times. V is TRBV5-1 and J is TRBJ1-1; D gene ambiguous. The CDR3 sequence is 14 residues long. Trimming pared 4 bases from V and 2 bases from J, leaving 12 bases between. Germline V gene lookup returns CDR1 SGHRS and CDR2 YFSETQ. The CDR3 protein is CASSQVNSNTEAFF. As DNA, the CDR3 is TGCGCCAGCAGCCAGGTTAACTCCAACACTGAAGCTTTCTTT. Based on the CDR3 plus reference TRBV5-1 and TRBJ1-1, the full variable domain is KAGVTQTPRYLIKTRGQQVTLSCSPISGHRSVSWYQQTPGQGLQFLFEYFSETQRNKGNFPGRFSGRQFSNSRSEMNVSTLELGDSALYLCASSQVNSNTEAFFGQGTRLTVV.

The CDR3 loop is CSVDRPSGHNSLVRQETQYF. The DNA for the CDR3 is TGCAGCGTTGACCGGCCTAGCGGGCACAATTCGCTCGTCCGGCAAGAGACCCAGTACTTC. This rearrangement joins TRBV29-1 to TRBJ2-5; 8 bases match TRBD2. The CDR3 spans 20 residues. The ends lost 3 bases at V and 2 bases at J; junction bases unmatched: 23. Germline V gene lookup returns CDR1 SQVTM and CDR2 ANQGSEA.

V gene TRBV30 combines with J gene TRBJ1-1, with 10 positions matching TRBD1. The CDR3 runs to 16 residues. The V and J ends lost 4 bases and 3 bases, in that order; junction bases with no gene match: 11. In germline, CDR1 is GTSNPN, CDR2 SVGIG (reference sequence). The CDR3 DNA reads as TGTGCCTGGAACTCACCGGGACAGGGGAAGGACACTGAAGCTTTCTTT. It specifies CAWNSPGQGKDTEAFF. The whole variable domain, remainder taken from reference TRBV30 and TRBJ1-1, is SQTIHQWPATLVQPVGSPLSLECTVEGTSNPNLYWYRQAAGRGLQLLFYSVGIGQISSEVPQNLSASRPQDRQFILSSKKLLLSDSGFYLCAWNSPGQGKDTEAFFGQGTRLTVV.

This chain links TRBV5-4 with TRBJ2-7, with 10 bases matching TRBD2. Germline V gene data show CDR1 as SGHNT and CDR2 as YYREEE (reference sequence). This CDR3 is 18 amino acids long. V lost 4 bases, J lost 3 bases, and 16 bases stayed unmatched. The chain's CDR3 is CASSLRSGRAQSVYEQYF. The CDR3 DNA reads as TGTGCCAGCAGCCTCCGAAGCGGGAGGGCCCAGTCTGTCTACGAGCAGTACTTC. Full variable domain (remainder filled in from reference TRBV5-4 and TRBJ2-7): ETGVTQSPTHLIKTRGQQVTLRCSSQSGHNTVSWYQQALGQGPQFIFQYYREEENGRGNFPPRFSGLQFPNYSSELNVNALELDDSALYLCASSLRSGRAQSVYEQYFGPGTRLTVT.